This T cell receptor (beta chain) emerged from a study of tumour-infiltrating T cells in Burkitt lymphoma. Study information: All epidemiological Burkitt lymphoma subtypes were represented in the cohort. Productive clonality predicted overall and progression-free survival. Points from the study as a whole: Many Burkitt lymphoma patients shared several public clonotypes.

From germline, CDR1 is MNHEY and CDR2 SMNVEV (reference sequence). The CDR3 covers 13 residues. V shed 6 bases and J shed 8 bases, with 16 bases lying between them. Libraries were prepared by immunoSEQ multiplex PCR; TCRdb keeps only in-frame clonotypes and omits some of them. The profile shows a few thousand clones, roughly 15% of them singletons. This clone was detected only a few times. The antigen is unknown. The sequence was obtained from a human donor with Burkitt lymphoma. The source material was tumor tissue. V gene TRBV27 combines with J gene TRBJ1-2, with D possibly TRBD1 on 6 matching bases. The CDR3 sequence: CASRITGLGGYTF. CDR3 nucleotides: TGTGCCAGCAGGATAACAGGGCTAGGCGGCTACACCTTC.